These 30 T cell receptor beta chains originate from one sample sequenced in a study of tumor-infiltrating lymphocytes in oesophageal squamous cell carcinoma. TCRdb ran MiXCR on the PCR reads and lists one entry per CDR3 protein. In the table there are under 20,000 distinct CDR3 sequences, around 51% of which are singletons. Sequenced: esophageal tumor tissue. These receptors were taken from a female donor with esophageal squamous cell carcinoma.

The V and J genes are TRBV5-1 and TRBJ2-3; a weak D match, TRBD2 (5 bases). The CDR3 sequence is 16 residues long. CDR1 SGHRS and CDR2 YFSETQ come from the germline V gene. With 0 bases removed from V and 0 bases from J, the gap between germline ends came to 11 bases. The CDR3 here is CASSLGLATSTDTQYF. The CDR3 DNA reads TGCGCCAGCAGCTTGGGGCTAGCAACTAGCACAGATACGCAGTATTTT.

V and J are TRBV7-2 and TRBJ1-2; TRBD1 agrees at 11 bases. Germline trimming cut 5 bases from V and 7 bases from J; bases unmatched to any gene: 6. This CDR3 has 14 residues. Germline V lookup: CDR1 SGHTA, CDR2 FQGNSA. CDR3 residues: CASSLGQGAGGYTF. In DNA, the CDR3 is TGTGCCAGCAGCCTCGGACAGGGGGCAGGTGGCTACACCTTC. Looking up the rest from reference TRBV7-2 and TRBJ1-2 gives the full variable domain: GAGVSQSPSNKVTEKGKDVELRCDPISGHTALYWYRQSLGQGLEFLIYFQGNSAPDKSGLPSDRFSAERTGGSVSTLTIQRTQQEDSAVYLCASSLGQGAGGYTFGSGTRLTVV.

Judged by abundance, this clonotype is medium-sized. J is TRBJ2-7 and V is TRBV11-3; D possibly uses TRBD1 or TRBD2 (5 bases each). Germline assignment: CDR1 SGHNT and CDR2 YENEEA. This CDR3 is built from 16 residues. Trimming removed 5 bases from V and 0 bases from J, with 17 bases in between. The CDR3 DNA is TGTGCCAGCAGCCCGGGGCGCAAATCTTCCTCCTACGAGCAGTACTTC. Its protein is CASSPGRKSSSYEQYF.

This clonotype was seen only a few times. Here the CDR3 DNA reads TGCAGCGTCCTCGGGACTTTGTACACAGATACGCAGTATTTT. It yields the protein CSVLGTLYTDTQYF. This chain connects TRBV29-1 to TRBJ2-3, with D maybe TRBD2 (6 bases). V was shortened by 6 bases and J by 2 bases, with 15 bases between the two germline ends. Germline CDR1 is SQVTM and CDR2 is ANQGSEA. There are 14 residues in the CDR3.

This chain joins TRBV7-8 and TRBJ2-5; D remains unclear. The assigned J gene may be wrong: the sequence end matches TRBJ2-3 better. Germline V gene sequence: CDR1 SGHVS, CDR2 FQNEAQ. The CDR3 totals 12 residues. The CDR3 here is CASSFIGDTQYF. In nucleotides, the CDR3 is TGTGCCAGCAGCTTCATCGGAGATACGCAGTATTTT.

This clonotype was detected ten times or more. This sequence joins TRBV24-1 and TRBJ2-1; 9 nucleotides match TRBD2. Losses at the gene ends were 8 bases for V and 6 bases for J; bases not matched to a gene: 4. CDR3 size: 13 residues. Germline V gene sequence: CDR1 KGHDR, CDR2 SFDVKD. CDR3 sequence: CATMLAGSNEQFF. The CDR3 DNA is TGTGCCACCATGCTAGCGGGAAGCAATGAGCAGTTCTTC.

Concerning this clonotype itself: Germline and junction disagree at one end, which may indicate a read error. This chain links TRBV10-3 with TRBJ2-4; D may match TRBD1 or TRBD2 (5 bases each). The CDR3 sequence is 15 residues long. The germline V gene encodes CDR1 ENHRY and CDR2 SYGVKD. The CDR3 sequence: CAIRPGTVTNTEAFF. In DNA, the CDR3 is TGTGCCATCCGACCCGGGACGGTAACGAACACTGAAGCTTTCTTC.

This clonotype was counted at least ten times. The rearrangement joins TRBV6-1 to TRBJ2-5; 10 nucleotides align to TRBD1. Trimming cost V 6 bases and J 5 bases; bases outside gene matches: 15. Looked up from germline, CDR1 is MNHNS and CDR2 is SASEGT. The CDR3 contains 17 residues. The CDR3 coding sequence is TGTGCCAGCAGCAAATTTCGACAGGGGGCCGGGGCGGAGACCCAGTACTTC. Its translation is CASSKFRQGAGAETQYF.

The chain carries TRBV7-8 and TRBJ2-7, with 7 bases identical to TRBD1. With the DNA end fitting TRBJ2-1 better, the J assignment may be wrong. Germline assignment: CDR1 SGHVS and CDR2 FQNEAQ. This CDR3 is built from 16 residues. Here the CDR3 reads CASSAPGTVHLNEQFF. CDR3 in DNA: TGTGCCAGCAGCGCCCCCGGGACAGTCCACCTCAATGAGCAGTTCTTC.

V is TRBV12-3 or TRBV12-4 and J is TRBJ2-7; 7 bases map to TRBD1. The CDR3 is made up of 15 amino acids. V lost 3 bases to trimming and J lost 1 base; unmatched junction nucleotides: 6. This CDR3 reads CASSLMGQQSYEQYF. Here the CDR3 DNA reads TGTGCCAGCAGTTTGATGGGACAGCAGTCCTACGAGCAGTACTTC.

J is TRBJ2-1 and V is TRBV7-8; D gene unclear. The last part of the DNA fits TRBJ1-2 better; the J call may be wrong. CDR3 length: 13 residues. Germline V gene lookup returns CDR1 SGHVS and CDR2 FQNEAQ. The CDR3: CASSINRNYGYTF. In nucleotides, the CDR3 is TGTGCCAGCAGCATCAATCGGAACTATGGCTACACCTTC.

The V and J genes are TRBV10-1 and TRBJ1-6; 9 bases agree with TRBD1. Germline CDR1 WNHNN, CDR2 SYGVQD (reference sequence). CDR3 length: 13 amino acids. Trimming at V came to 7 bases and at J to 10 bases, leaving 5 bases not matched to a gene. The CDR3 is CASNEQGASPLHF. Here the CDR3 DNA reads TGCGCCAGCAACGAACAGGGGGCCTCACCCCTCCACTTT.

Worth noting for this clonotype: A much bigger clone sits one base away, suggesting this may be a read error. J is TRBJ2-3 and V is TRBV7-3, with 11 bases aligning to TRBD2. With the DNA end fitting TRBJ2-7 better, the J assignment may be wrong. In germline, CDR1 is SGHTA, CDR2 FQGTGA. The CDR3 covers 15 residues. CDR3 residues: CASSIGTSGVNEQYF. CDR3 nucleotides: TGTGCCAGCAGCATAGGGACTAGCGGAGTTAATGAGCAGTACTTC.

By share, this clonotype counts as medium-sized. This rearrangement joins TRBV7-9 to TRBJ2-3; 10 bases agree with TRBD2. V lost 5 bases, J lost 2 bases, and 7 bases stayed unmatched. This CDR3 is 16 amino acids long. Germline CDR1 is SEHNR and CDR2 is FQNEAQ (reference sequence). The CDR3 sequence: CASSPASGSITDTQYF. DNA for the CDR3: TGTGCCAGCAGCCCAGCTAGCGGGAGTATCACAGATACGCAGTATTTT.

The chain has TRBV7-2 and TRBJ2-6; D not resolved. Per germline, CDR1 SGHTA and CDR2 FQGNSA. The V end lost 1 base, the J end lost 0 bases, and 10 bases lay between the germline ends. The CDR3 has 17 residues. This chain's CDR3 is CASSLGAQGSGANVLTF. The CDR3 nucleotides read TGTGCCAGCAGCTTAGGGGCTCAAGGCTCTGGGGCCAACGTCCTGACTTTC.

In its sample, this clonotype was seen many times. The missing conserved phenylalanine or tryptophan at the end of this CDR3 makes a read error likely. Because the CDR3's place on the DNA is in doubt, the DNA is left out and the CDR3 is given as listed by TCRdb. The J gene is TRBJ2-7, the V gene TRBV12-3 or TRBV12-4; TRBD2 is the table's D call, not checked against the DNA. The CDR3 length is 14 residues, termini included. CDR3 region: CATLRTIEGYTFGS.

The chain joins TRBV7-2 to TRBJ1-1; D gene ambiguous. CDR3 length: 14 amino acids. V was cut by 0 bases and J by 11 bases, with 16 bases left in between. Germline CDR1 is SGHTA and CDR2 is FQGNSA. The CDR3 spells CASSLALGGPHAFF. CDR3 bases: TGTGCCAGCAGCTTAGCGCTCGGAGGCCCCCATGCTTTCTTT.

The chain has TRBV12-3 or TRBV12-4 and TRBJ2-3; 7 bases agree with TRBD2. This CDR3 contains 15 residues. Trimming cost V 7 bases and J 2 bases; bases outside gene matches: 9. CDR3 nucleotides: TGTGCCAGCAATCTCCTAGCGGAGGCCACAGATACGCAGTATTTT. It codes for CASNLLAEATDTQYF.

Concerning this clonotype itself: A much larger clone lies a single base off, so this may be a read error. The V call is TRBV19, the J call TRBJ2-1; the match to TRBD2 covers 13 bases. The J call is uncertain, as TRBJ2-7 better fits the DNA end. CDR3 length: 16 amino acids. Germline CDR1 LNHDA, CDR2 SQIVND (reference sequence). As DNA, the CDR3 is TGTGCCAGTAGTACCACTACTAGCGGGAGGGCCTATGAGCAGTACTTC. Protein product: CASSTTTSGRAYEQYF.

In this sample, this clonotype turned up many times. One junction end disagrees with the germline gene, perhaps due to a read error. CDR3 sequence: CASSLQGGLRF. The DNA of the CDR3 is TGTGCCAGCAGCCTACAGGGAGGCCTTCGGTTC. The gene calls are TRBV7-9 and TRBJ2-6, with D perhaps assigned TRBD1 or TRBD2 (6 bases each). The CDR3 is 11 residues long. Germline V gives CDR1 SEHNR, CDR2 FQNEAQ (reference sequence). The full variable domain, rest sourced from reference TRBV7-9 and TRBJ2-6, is DTGVSQNPRHKITKRGQNVTFRCDPISEHNRLYWYRQTLGQGPEFLTYFQNEAQLEKSRLLSDRFSAERPKGSFSTLEIQRTEQGDSAMYLCASSLQGGLRFGAGSRLTVL.

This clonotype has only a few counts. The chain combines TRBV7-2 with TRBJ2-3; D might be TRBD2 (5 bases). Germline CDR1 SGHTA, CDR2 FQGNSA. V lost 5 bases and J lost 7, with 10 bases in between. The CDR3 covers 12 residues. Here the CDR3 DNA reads TGTGCCAGCAGCCCGGACTCCCATACGCAGTATTTT. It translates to CASSPDSHTQYF.

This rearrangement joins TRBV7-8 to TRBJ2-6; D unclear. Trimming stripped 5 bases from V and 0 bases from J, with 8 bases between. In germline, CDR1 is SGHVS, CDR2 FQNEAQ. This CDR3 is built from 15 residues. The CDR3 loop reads CASSPSGSGANVLTF. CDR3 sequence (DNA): TGTGCCAGCAGCCCTTCCGGCTCTGGGGCCAACGTCCTGACTTTC.

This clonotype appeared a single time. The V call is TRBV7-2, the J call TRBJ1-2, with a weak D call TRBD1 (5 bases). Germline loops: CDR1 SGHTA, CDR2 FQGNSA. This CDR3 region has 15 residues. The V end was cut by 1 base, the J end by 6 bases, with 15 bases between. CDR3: CASSLVFGTLNGYTF. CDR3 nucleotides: TGTGCCAGCAGCTTAGTGTTTGGGACTTTGAATGGCTACACCTTC. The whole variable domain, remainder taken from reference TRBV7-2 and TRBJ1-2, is GAGVSQSPSNKVTEKGKDVELRCDPISGHTALYWYRQSLGQGLEFLIYFQGNSAPDKSGLPSDRFSAERTGGSVSTLTIQRTQQEDSAVYLCASSLVFGTLNGYTFGSGTRLTVV.

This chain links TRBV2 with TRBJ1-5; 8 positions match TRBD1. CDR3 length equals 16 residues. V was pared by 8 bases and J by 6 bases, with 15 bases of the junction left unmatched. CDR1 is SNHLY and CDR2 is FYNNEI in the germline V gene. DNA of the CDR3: TGTGCCAGCGGGTCCACAGGGGGGGTAGTAGGTCAGCCCCAGCATTTT. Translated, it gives CASGSTGGVVGQPQHF.

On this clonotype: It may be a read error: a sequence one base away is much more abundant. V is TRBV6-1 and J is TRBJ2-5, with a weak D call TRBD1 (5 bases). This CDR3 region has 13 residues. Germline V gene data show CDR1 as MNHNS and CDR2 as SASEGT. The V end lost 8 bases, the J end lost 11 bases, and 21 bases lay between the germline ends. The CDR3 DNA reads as TGTGCCAGCGAAAGACAGAGGTACAATGAGCAGTACTTC. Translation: CASERQRYNEQYF.

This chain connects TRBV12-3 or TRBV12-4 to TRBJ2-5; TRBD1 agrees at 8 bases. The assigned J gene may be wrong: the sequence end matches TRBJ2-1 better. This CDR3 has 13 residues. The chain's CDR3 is CASRVDRANEQFF. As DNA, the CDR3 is TGTGCCAGCAGGGTGGACAGGGCTAATGAGCAGTTCTTC.

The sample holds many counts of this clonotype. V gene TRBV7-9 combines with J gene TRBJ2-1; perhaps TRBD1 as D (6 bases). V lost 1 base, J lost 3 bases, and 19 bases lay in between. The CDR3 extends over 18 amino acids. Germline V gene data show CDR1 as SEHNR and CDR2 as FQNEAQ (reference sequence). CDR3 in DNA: TGTGCCAGCAGCTTAGGCCACACAGCTCACAGGGTCTACAATGAGCAGTTCTTC. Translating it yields CASSLGHTAHRVYNEQFF.

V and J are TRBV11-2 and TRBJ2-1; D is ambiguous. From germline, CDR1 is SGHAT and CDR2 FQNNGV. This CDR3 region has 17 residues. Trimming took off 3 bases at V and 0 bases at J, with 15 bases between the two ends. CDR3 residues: CASSLQAVRSSYNEQFF. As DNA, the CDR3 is TGTGCCAGCAGCTTGCAGGCGGTCCGGAGCTCCTACAATGAGCAGTTCTTC. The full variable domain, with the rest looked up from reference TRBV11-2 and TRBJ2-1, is EAGVAQSPRYKIIEKRQSVAFWCNPISGHATLYWYQQILGQGPKLLIQFQNNGVVDDSQLPKDRFSAERLKGVDSTLKIQPAKLEDSAVYLCASSLQAVRSSYNEQFFGPGTRLTVL.

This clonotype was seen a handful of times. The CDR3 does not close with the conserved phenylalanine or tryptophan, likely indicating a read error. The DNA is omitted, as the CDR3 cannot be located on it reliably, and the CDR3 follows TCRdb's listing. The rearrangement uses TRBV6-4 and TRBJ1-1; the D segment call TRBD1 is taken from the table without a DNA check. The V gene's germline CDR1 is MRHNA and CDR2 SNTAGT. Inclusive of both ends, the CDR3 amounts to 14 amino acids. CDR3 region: CANIQRDGATPSVR.

The CDR3 protein is CASSVDAPAGGLGEQFF. CDR3 DNA sequence: TGTGCCAGCAGCGTAGATGCGCCGGCAGGGGGACTCGGTGAGCAGTTCTTC. This sequence joins TRBV9 and TRBJ2-1; D is possibly TRBD1 (7 bases). V was clipped by 0 bases and J by 9 bases, with 22 bases between them. The length of the CDR3 is 17 residues. Germline V gives CDR1 SGDLS, CDR2 YYNGEE.